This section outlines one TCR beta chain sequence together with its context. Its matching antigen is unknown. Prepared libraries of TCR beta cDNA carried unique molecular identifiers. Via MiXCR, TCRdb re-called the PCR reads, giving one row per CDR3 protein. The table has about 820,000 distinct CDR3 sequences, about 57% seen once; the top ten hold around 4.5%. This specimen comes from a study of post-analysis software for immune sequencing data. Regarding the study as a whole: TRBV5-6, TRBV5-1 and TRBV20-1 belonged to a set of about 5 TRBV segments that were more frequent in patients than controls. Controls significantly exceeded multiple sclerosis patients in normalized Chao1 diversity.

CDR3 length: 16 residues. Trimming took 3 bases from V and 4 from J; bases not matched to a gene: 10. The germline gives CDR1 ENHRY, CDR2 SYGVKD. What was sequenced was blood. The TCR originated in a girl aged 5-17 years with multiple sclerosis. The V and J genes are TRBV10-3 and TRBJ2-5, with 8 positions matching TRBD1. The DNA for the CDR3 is TGTGCCATCAGTGAAGGGGGCAGGGGGCAACGAGAGACCCAGTACTTC. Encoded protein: CAISEGGRGQRETQYF.